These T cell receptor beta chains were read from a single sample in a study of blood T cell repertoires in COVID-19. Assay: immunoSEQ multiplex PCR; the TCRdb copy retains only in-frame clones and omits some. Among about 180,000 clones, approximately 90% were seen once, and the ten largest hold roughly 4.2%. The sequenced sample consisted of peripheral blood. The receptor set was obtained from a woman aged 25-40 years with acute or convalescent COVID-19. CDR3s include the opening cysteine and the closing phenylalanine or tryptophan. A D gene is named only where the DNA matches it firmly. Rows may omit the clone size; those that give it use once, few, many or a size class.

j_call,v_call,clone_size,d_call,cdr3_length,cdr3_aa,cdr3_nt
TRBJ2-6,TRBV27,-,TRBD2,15,CASSSGLAGANVLTF,TGTGCCAGCAGTTCCGGACTAGCTGGGGCCAACGTCCTGACTTTC
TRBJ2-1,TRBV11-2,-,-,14,CASRTLVRMNEQFF,TGTGCCAGCCGAACCTTGGTGAGGATGAATGAGCAGTTCTTC
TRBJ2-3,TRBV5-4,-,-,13,CASSPPTGNTQYF,TGTGCCAGCAGCCCTCCGACGGGAAATACGCAGTATTTT
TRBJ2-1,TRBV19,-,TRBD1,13,CASSTTGLSEQFF,TGTGCCAGTAGTACGACAGGGCTCAGTGAGCAGTTCTTC
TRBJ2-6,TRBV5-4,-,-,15,CASSLGLRGANVLTF,TGTGCCAGCAGCTTGGGACTCCGTGGGGCCAACGTCCTGACTTTC
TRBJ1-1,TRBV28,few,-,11,CASTGTTEAFF,TGTGCCAGCACAGGCACCACTGAAGCTTTCTTT
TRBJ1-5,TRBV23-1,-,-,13,CASSQQGNQPQHF,TGCGCCAGCAGTCAACAGGGGAATCAGCCCCAGCATTTT
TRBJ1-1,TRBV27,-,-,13,CASNGAHDTEAFF,TGTGCCAGCAATGGAGCGCACGACACTGAAGCTTTCTTT
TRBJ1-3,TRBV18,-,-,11,CASSPTDTIYF,TGTGCCAGCTCACCAACGGACACCATATATTTT
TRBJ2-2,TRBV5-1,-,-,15,CASSPAGWDREELFF,TGCGCCAGCAGCCCCGCGGGGTGGGATCGAGAGGAGCTGTTTTTT
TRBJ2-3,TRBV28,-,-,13,CASSLPRADTQYF,TGTGCCAGCAGTTTACCCCGTGCAGATACGCAGTATTTT
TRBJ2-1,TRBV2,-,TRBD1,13,CASTGQREGEQFF,TGTGCCAGCACGGGACAGCGTGAAGGGGAGCAGTTCTTC
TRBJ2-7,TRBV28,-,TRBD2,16,CASKVAGGQTSYEQYF,TGTGCCAGCAAGGTAGCGGGAGGCCAAACCTCCTACGAGCAGTACTTC
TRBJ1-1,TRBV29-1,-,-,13,CSVEGPMNTEAFF,TGCAGCGTTGAGGGGCCCATGAACACTGAAGCTTTCTTT
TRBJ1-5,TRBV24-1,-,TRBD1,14,CATSATGDEKPQHF,TGTGCCACCAGCGCTACAGGGGACGAAAAGCCCCAGCATTTT
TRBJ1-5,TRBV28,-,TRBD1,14,CASSPAGGSQPQHF,TGTGCCAGCAGCCCCGCAGGGGGCAGTCAGCCCCAGCATTTT
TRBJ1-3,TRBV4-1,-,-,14,CASSQYFSGNTIYF,TGCGCCAGCAGCCAATACTTCTCTGGAAACACCATATATTTT
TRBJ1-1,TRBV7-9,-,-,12,CASSRGDAEAFF,TGTGCCAGCAGCCGCGGTGACGCTGAAGCTTTCTTT
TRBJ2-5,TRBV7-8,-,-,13,CASSLDSLETQYF,TGTGCCAGCAGCTTAGATTCCCTAGAGACCCAGTACTTC
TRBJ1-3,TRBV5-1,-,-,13,CASSRPGQNTIYF,TGCGCCAGCAGCCGGCCGGGTCAAAACACCATATATTTT
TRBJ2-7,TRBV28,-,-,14,CASLSGSNLYEQYF,TGTGCCAGCTTGTCGGGGTCCAACCTCTACGAGCAGTACTTC
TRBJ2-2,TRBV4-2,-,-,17,CASSQVGVGGYTGELFF,TGTGCCAGCAGCCAAGTCGGGGTGGGAGGCTACACCGGGGAGCTGTTTTTT
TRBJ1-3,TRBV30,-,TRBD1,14,CAWSPPGQRNTIYF,TGTGCCTGGAGCCCACCGGGACAGAGAAACACCATATATTTT
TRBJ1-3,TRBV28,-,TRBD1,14,CASYRTGGEYTIYF,TGTGCCAGTTATAGGACAGGGGGCGAGTACACCATATATTTT
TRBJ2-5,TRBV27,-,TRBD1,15,CASSFLGQGEETQYF,TGTGCCAGCAGTTTTTTGGGACAGGGAGAGGAGACCCAGTACTTC
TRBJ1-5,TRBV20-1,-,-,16,CSASRGLSGVAQPQHF,TGCAGTGCTAGTCGGGGGTTAAGCGGCGTCGCACAGCCCCAGCATTTT
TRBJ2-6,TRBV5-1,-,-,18,CASSLVQTVGFGANVLTF,TGCGCCAGCAGCTTGGTCCAAACGGTGGGCTTTGGGGCCAACGTCCTGACTTTC
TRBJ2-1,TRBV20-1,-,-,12,CSASESDNEQFF,TGCAGTGCTAGTGAATCTGACAATGAGCAGTTCTTC
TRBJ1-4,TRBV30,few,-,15,CAWSVQSGAGEKLFF,TGTGCCTGGAGTGTACAATCAGGGGCTGGAGAAAAACTGTTTTTT
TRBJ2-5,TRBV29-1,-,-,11,CSVAPKETQYF,TGCAGCGTTGCCCCAAAAGAGACCCAGTACTTC
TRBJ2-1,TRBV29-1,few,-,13,CSVDRAGNNEQFF,TGCAGCGTTGATCGAGCGGGTAACAATGAGCAGTTCTTC
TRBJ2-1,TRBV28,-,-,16,CASSLPRLELYNEQFF,TGTGCCAGCAGTTTACCCAGACTAGAGCTTTACAATGAGCAGTTCTTC
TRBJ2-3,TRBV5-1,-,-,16,CASSLFPGEGTDTQYF,TGCGCCAGCAGCTTGTTTCCGGGAGAGGGCACAGATACGCAGTATTTT
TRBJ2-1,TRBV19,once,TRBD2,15,CASSPSTRGSLEQFF,TGTGCCAGTAGTCCCTCGACGCGGGGGTCATTAGAGCAGTTCTTC
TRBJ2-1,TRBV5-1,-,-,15,CASSLTLESYNEQFF,TGCGCCAGCAGCTTGACCCTAGAGTCCTACAATGAGCAGTTCTTC
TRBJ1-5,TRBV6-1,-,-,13,CASRDISNQPQHF,TGTGCCAGCAGAGACATTTCCAATCAGCCCCAGCATTTT
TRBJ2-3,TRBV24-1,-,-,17,CATSDFEGAPAADTQYF,TGTGCCACCAGTGATTTCGAGGGAGCTCCAGCAGCAGATACGCAGTATTTT
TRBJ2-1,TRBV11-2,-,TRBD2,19,CASRLGLRTSGQVYNEQFF,TGTGCCAGCAGGTTGGGCCTACGGACTAGCGGACAGGTGTATAATGAGCAGTTCTTC
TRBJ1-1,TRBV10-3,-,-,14,CAISPRGGLAEAFF,TGTGCCATCAGCCCGAGGGGGGGCCTGGCTGAAGCTTTCTTT
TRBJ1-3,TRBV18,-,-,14,CASSADTSGNTIYF,TGTGCCAGCTCAGCGGACACCTCTGGAAACACCATATATTTT
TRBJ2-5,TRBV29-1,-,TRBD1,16,CSVGYRDREGRVTQYF,TGCAGCGTTGGATACCGGGACAGGGAAGGGAGAGTGACCCAGTACTTC
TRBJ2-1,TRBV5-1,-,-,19,CASSLADRNPESSYNEQFF,TGCGCCAGCAGCTTGGCAGACAGGAATCCCGAGAGCTCCTACAATGAGCAGTTCTTC